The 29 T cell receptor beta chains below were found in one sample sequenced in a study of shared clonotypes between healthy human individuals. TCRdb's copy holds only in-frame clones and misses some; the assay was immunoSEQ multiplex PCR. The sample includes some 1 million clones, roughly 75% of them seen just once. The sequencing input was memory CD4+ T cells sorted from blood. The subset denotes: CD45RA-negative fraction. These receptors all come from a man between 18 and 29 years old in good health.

CDR3 in amino acids: CASSSIAGKGYEQFF. The CDR3 nucleotides read TGTGCCAGCAGCTCTATAGCGGGAAAGGGGTATGAGCAGTTCTTC. V is TRBV6-6 and J is TRBJ2-1, with 8 nucleotides matching TRBD2. In germline, CDR1 is MNHNY, CDR2 SVGAGI (reference sequence). Germline trimming cut 6 bases from V and 8 bases from J; bases unmatched to any gene: 12. The CDR3 has 15 amino acids.

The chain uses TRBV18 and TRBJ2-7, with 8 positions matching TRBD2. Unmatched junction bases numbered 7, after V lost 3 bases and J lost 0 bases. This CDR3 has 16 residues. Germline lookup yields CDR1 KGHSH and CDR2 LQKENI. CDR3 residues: CASSPNLLAASYEQYF. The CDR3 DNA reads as TGTGCCAGCTCACCCAACTTACTAGCGGCCTCCTACGAGCAGTACTTC.

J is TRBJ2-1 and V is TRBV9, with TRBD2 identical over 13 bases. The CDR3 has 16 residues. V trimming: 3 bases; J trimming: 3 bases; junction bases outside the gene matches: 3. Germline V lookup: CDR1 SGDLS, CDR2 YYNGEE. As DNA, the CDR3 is TGTGCCAGCAGCGATCGACTAGCGGGGGGCTACAATGAGCAGTTCTTC. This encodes CASSDRLAGGYNEQFF.

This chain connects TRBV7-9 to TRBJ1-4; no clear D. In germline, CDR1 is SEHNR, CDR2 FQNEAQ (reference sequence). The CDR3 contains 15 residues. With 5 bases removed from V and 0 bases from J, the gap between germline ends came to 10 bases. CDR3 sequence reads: CASSPDPSTNEKLFF. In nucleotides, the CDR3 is TGTGCCAGCAGCCCTGACCCTTCAACTAATGAAAAACTGTTTTTT.

The CDR3 region is CAISEGTKETQYF. CDR3 coding DNA: TGTGCCATCAGTGAGGGGACTAAAGAGACCCAGTACTTC. J is TRBJ2-5 and V is TRBV10-3; TRBD2 agrees at 7 bases. Trimming at V came to 2 bases and at J to 3 bases, leaving 0 bases not matched to a gene. Germline-derived CDR1 and CDR2 are ENHRY and SYGVKD. The CDR3 runs to 13 residues.

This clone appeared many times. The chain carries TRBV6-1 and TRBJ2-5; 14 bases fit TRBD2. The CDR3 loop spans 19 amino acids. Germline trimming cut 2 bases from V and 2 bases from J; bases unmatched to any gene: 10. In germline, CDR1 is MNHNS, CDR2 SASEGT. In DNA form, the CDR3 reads TGTGCCAGCAGTGAATACGGGACTAGCGGGGGAAGAATACAAGAGACCCAGTACTTC. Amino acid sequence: CASSEYGTSGGRIQETQYF.

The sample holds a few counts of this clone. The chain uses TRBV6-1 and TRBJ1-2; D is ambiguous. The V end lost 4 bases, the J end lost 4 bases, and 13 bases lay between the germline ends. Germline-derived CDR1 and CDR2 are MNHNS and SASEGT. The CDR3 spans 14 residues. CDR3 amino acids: CASSGVGLGYGYTF. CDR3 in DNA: TGTGCCAGCAGTGGGGTGGGCTTGGGCTATGGCTACACCTTC.

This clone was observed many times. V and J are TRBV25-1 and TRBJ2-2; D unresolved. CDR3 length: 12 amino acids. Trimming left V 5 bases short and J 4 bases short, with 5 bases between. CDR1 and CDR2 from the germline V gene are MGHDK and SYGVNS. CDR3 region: CASSPSTGELFF. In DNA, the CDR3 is TGTGCCAGCAGTCCTTCCACCGGGGAGCTGTTTTTT.

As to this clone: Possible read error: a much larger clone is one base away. CDR3 in amino acids: CASSPGQVGNTIYF. CDR3 nucleotide sequence: TGTGCCAGCAGCCCGGGACAGGTTGGAAACACCATATATTTT. V gene TRBV5-4 combines with J gene TRBJ1-3, with 8 bases fitting TRBD1. The CDR3 extends over 14 amino acids. V lost 4 bases and J lost 3; bases outside the gene matches: 3. The V gene's germline CDR1 is SGHNT and CDR2 YYREEE (reference sequence).

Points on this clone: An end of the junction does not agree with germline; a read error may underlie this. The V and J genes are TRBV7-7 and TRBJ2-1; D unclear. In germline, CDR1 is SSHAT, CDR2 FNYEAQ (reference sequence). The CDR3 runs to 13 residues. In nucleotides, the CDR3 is TGTGCTAGCAGCCCCAGTGGTGACTATGAGCAGTTCTTC. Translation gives CASSPSGDYEQFF.

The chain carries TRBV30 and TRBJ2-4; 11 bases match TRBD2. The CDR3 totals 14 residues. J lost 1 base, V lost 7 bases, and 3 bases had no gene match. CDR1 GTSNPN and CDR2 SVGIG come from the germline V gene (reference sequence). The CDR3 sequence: CALLAGVAKNIQYF. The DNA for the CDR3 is TGTGCCTTACTAGCGGGAGTTGCCAAAAACATTCAGTACTTC.

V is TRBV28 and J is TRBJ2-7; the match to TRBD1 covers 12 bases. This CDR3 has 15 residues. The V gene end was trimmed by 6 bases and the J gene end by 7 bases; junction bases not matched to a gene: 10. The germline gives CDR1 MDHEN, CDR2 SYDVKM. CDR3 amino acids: CASSYRDRGLREQYF. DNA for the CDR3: TGTGCCAGCAGCTACCGGGACAGGGGGCTGAGGGAGCAGTACTTC.

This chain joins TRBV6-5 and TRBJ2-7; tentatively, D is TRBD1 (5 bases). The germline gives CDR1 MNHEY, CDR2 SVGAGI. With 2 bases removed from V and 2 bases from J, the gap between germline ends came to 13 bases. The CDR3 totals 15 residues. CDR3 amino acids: CASSYIRTPTYEQYF. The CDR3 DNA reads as TGTGCCAGCAGTTACATTAGGACACCCACCTACGAGCAGTACTTC.

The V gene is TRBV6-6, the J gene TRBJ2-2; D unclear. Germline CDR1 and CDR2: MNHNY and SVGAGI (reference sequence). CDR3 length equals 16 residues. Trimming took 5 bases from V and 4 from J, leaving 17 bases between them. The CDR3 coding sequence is TGTGCCAGCAGTACAAACCCTGGCTGGGCCACCGGGGAGCTGTTTTTT. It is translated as CASSTNPGWATGELFF.

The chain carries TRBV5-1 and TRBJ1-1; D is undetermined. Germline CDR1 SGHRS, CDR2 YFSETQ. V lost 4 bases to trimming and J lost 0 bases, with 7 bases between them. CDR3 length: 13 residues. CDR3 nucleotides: TGCGCCAGCAGCGTTGAGTTGAACACTGAAGCTTTCTTT. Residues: CASSVELNTEAFF.

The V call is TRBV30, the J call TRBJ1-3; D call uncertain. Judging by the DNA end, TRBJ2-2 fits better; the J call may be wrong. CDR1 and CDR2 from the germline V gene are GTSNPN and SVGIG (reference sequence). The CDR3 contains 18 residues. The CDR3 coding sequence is TGTGCCTGGAGTTCGGGCGGTTTTGTCAGTGCGAACACCGGGGAGCTGTTTTTT. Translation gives CAWSSGGFVSANTGELFF.

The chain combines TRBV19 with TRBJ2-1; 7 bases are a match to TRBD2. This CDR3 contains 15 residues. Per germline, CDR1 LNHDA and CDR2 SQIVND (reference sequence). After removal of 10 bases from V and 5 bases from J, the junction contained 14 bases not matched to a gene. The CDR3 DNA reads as TGTGCCACTTCAGCTGGGGCTAGCGGAAACAATGAGCAGTTCTTC. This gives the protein CATSAGASGNNEQFF.

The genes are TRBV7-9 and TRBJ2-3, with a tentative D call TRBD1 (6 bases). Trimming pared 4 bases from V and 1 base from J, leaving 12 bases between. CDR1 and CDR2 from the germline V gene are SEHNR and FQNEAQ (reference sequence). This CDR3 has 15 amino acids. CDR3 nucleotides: TGTGCCAGCAGCTCTTGGACAGCCCGCACAGATACGCAGTATTTT. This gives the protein CASSSWTARTDTQYF. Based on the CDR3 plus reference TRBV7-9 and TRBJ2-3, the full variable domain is DTGVSQNPRHKITKRGQNVTFRCDPISEHNRLYWYRQTLGQGPEFLTYFQNEAQLEKSRLLSDRFSAERPKGSFSTLEIQRTEQGDSAMYLCASSSWTARTDTQYFGPGTRLTVL.

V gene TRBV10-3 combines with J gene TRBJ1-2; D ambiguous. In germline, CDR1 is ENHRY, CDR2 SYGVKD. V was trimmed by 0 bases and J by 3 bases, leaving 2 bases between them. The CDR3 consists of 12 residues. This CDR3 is CAISESHYGYTF. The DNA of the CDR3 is TGTGCCATCAGTGAGTCCCACTATGGCTACACCTTC.

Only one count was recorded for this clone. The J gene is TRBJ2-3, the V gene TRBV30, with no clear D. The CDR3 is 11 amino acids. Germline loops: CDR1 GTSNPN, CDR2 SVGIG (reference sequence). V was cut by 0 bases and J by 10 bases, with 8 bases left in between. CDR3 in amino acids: CAWSVKRPQYF. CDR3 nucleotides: TGTGCCTGGAGTGTAAAACGGCCGCAGTATTTT.

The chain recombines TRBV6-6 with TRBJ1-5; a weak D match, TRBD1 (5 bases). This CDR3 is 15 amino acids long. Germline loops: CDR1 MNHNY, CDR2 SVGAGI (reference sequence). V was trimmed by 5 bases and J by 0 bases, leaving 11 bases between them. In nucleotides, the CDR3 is TGTGCCAGCAGTAAAGGGGTGGATAGCAATCAGCCCCAGCATTTT. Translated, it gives CASSKGVDSNQPQHF.

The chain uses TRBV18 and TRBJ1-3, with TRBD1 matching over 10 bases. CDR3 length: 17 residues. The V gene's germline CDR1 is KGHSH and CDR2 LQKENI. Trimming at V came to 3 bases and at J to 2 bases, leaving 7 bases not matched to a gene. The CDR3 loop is CASSPPTGGAPGNTIYF. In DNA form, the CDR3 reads TGTGCCAGCTCACCCCCGACAGGGGGCGCTCCTGGAAACACCATATATTTT.

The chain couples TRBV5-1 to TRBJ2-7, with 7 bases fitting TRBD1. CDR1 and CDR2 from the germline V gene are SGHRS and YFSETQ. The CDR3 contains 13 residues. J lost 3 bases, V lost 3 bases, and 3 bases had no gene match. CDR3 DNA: TGCGCCAGCAGCTCCCAGGGGGACTACGAGCAGTACTTC. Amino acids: CASSSQGDYEQYF.

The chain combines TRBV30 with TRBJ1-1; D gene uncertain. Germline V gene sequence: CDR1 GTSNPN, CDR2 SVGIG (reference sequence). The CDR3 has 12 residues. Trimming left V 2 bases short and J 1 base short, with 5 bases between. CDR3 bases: TGTGCCTGGAGTCTAACGAACACTGAAGCTTTCTTT. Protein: CAWSLTNTEAFF.

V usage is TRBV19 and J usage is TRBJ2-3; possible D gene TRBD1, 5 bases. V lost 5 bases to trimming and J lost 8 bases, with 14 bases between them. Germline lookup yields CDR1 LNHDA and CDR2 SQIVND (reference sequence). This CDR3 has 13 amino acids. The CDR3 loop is CASSGKGLVTQYF. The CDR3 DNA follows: TGTGCCAGTAGTGGGAAGGGGCTGGTTACGCAGTATTTT.

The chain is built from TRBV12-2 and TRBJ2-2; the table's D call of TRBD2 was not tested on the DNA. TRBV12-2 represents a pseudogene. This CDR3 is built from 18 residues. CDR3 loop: CASRSTSGETRDTGELFF. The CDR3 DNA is TGTGCAAGTCGCTCGACTAGCGGGGAAACCAGGGACACCGGGGAGCTGTTTTTT.

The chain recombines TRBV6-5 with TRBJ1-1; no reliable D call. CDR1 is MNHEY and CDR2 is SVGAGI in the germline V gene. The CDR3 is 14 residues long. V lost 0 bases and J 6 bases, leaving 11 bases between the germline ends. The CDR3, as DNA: TGTGCCAGCAGTTACTCGATCGCGGCAGCTGAAGCTTTCTTT. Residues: CASSYSIAAAEAFF.

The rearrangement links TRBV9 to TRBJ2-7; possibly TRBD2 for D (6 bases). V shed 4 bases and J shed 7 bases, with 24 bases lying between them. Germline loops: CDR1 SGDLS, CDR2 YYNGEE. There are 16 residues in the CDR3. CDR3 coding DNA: TGTGCCAGCAGCCCTCAATATTGGACTGGGGCGGGAGAGCAGTACTTC. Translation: CASSPQYWTGAGEQYF.

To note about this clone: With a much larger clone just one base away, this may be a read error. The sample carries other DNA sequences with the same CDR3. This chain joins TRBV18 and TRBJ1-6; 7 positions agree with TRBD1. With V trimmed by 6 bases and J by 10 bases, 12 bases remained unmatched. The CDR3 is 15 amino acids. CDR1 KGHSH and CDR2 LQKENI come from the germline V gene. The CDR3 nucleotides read TGTGCCAGCTCCCCTCCGGGACAGACATCATCACCCCTCCACTTT. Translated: CASSPPGQTSSPLHF.